Given below is one T cell receptor (beta chain) in context. Which antigen it targets is not known. Base qualities are not recorded, but no much larger clone differs from it by a single base. At the junction V is shortened by 7 bases and J by 0 bases, with 11 bases in between. From its cysteine to its phenylalanine, the CDR3 spans 14 amino acids. Only CDR3 DNA remains: 42 bases, in frame from the first base. CDR1 and CDR2 are read off the germline V gene as SGHTS and YDEGEE. The data derive from a study of cytomegalovirus exposure and HLA in healthy donors (dated by TCRdb to 2015 to 2018). Background on the whole study: In an earlier analysis of 587 of the donors, 250 to 300 Gb of sequence data and 117 million unique TCR beta sequences from about 179 million T cells were reported. An early release that covered 640 HLA-typed donors contained about 300 gigabases of sequencing data and some 87 million unique TCR sequences. The genetic ancestry cluster associated with self-reported Caucasian donors included over 65% of the roughly 400 genotyped donors. The study was designed to test whether signatures of past pathogen exposure could be identified by cataloging public T cell receptors. The study profiled the T cell repertoires of under 850 subjects by immunosequencing and related them to cytomegalovirus serostatus. A separate validation cohort of more than 100 different subjects was used in addition to the approximately 610-subject first cohort. The study combined high-throughput TCR immunosequencing, statistical association of individual TCRs with disease status, and machine learning to predict cytomegalovirus infection status. A later analysis re-analyzed previously published TCR beta repertoires from 660 or so donors and added high-resolution HLA genotyping to study TCR occurrence patterns. The later analysis used no new phenotypic data to find candidate immune exposures, relying instead on TCR beta sequences and their occurrence across donors. To decide whether each TCR beta V gene segment behaved as functional or pseudogenic, an earlier analysis of 587 of the donors relied on high-throughput TCR beta sequencing. Donor age, sex, ethnicity and CMV serostatus were compiled together with the repertoire data. A later genetic analysis took genome-wide SNP genotypes for about 55% of the 666 donors and used that subset as a discovery cohort. All discovery cohort repertoires had been generated using a single sequencing platform. HLA typing covered class I and class II loci at four-digit resolution. Typing coverage varied by locus: about 620-630 donors for A, B, C, DRB1 and DQB1; about 520 for DQA1; nearly 610 for DPA1; around 450 for DPB1. A few DR-DQ haplotypes were handled as single units for association and clustering because linkage in the cohort was strong. Among about 360 genotyped donors of the cohort, an average of approximately 250,000 unique TCR beta nucleotide sequences were sequenced per donor, around 20% of them non-productive. Study-wide conclusions, independent of this receptor: Because some donors lacked HLA typing at each locus, the association tests relied only on the typed subset. In this cohort, only TCR beta chains were sequenced, and detectable features were limited by the absence of alpha or paired-chain data. The study gave a list of more than 150 TCR beta chains associated with cytomegalovirus. Compared with equally common non-associated chains, HLA-associated TCR beta chains in a later analysis were more clonally expanded and had lower generation probabilities. Linkage disequilibrium might explain the correlated functional status among segregating V segments, but an unknown experimental factor could not be ruled out. According to a later analysis, parvovirus B19, influenza, CMV and Epstein-Barr virus appeared linked to several top co-occurrence clusters. Some IMGT-functional V segments, including TRBV6-2 and TRBV6-3, could not be distinguished by the 87-base-pair reads and were therefore excluded. Sequencing depth was assumed to be roughly uniform across donors in the presence/absence analyses, though that assumption may not hold. The sequencing pipeline was judged likely to have produced a cluster of highly shared sequence variants as a technical artifact. An earlier analysis of some 560 of the donors showed that most TCR beta V segments appeared in productive rearrangements either about 87% or about 30% of the time, which broadly matched IMGT annotations. An association between a missense DCLRE1C variant and V-gene and J-gene trimming of TCR beta chains was found in a later genetic analysis and replicated in an independent cohort. Most CMV-associated TCR beta chains appeared to be HLA-restricted in a later analysis, and the HLA associations seemed to be driven largely by CMV exposure. For the cohort, immune exposure information was limited to CMV serostatus. In both the original and validation cohorts, the classifier was reported to diagnose cytomegalovirus status with high specificity and sensitivity. A later analysis associated approximately 17,000 TCR beta sequences with specific HLA alleles at a false discovery rate of 0.05. A few of the identified cytomegalovirus-associated TCR beta chains were confirmed in vitro to be specific for cytomegalovirus antigens. In a later genetic analysis, fewer N-insertions in productive TCRs were reported among donors in an Asian-associated ancestry cluster than the roughly 640-donor mean. Strong co-occurrence of HLA alleles, especially DR and DQ, made assigning TCR associations to individual alleles difficult. A further reported finding was that TCR beta sequences accurately predicted the HLA-A and HLA-B alleles for most subjects in the first cohort. Because counts were too low, 15 or so rarely observed V segments, including chromosome 9 orphons, were excluded from the earlier analysis of several hundred of the donors. In a later analysis, the rate of TCR association differed among HLA loci, with DRB1 alleles having the most associated TCRs and HLA-C alleles having the fewest. The authors suggested that the approach could potentially be extended to other disease states and immunological phenotypes. While some public TCRs were present in many individuals, most TCR sequences turned up only very rarely across donors.

Library prep was done by the immunoSEQ multiplex PCR assay. A mixture of 60 forward primers for TCR Vbeta segments and 13 reverse primers for TCR Jbeta segments was used in the multiplex PCR. The CDR3 region of rearranged TCR beta genes was amplified from genomic DNA by a multiplex PCR assay. The Illumina HiSeq System was used to sequence the amplified TCR beta libraries as 87-base-pair reads. The authors' analysis ran thus. Across the 666 repertoires, a later analysis counted some 81 million unique TCR beta chains, 8.5 million to 12 million of which were shared by at least two donors. Raw reads were error-corrected and collapsed into unique sequences by a nearest-neighbor algorithm in which closely related sequences were merged to remove PCR and sequencing errors. To assign V, D and J gene segments, CDR3 sequences were aligned to IMGT reference sequences. For a sequence to be retained, a match of at least six nucleotides was required to both a V gene segment and a J gene segment. Rearrangements were classified as productive when the CDR3 lacked stop codons and remained in frame with V and J, and all other rearrangements were classified as non-productive. Following IMGT convention, CDR3 was defined as the stretch from the second conserved V-encoded cysteine up to the conserved J-encoded phenylalanine. The earlier analysis of 500 to 750 of the donors excluded any sequence lacking an unambiguous match to a single V gene segment. An earlier analysis of around 600 of the donors classified V segments as functional when productive rearrangements were above 56.7% and as segregating when the standard deviation between donors was above 5%. To diagnose cytomegalovirus status from the catalog of TCR beta chain sequences, a statistical classification framework was built. In a later analysis, V and J genes were assigned by comparing TCR nucleotide sequences against IMGT/GENE-DB human TR gene sequences. A later analysis assigned CDR3 sequences and most-parsimonious VDJ recombination scenarios with the TCRdist pipeline. A later analysis defined each TCR beta chain by its CDR3 amino acid sequence plus V-gene family, and excluded reads lacking a unique V-gene family. In a later analysis, fewer than 650 highly shared, low-generation-probability nucleotide sequences were removed to address suspected cross-contamination and a sequencing artifact. A later analysis calculated a clonal expansion index for each public chain from normalized within-repertoire ranks of inferred template counts. Generation probabilities in a later analysis came from a VDJ recombination model fitted to out-of-frame rearrangements, and those results were checked against IGoR. In a later analysis, hypergeometric tests were used to score TCR-TCR, TCR-HLA and TCR-CMV co-occurrence, with a repertoire-size bias correction applied to TCR pairs. False discovery rates were estimated in a later analysis by permuting HLA or CMV assignments 20 times. A later analysis grouped co-occurring TCRs with DBSCAN, adding TCRdist sequence similarity when clustering within HLA-allele-positive subsets. Repertoires with fewer than 30,000 or more than 120,000 public chains, plus five repertoires with anomalous nucleotide sharing, were excluded from co-occurrence clustering. The clones in this table, taken by TCRdb from immuneACCESS, are in-frame only. Not every clone is retained; where verified, under half of the shortfall comes from an unresolved V gene, and the cause of the rest is unknown. The DNA gave D and trimming, while V, J and clone size come from that table. The sample table lists 150,000 or so clones, around two thirds of them with a count of one. The ten largest clones take up under 2.5% of the sample.

The cohort consisted of 600 or so healthy bone marrow donors. Cohort members were all nominally healthy when sampled, although unrecorded immune exposures were likely present. The donor was CMV seropositive and belonged to the group of some 290 seropositive cohort members. Each donor provided a peripheral blood sample, and peripheral blood mononuclear cells were used for TCR beta sequencing. Genomic DNA extraction from the blood cell samples was performed with the Qiagen DNeasy Blood Extraction Kit. The source is a woman aged 60-70 years in good health and CMV-seropositive. Sequenced: PBMCs. Here the chain combines TRBV5-8 and TRBJ2-4, with TRBD1 perhaps the D gene, on 5 matching bases. The CDR3 has the sequence CASSTGSAKNIQYF. The DNA is as follows: TGTGCCAGCTCAACAGGATCAGCCAAAAACATTCAGTACTTC.